The next 29 T cell receptor beta chains were all read from a single sample in a study of cytomegalovirus exposure and HLA in healthy donors. PCR amplification relied on 60 Vbeta primers (plus 13 Jbeta primers). Assay: immunoSEQ multiplex PCR; the TCRdb copy retains only in-frame clones and omits some. Counted here are 150,000 to 200,000 clones, about three quarters occurring once; the ten biggest clones make up around 5.7%. Material: PBMCs. These TCRs come from a man in his forties in good health and CMV-seronegative.

V and J are TRBV29-1 and TRBJ1-2; D possibly corresponds to TRBD1 (6 bases). The germline V and J ends were trimmed by 5 bases and 2 bases, with 12 bases remaining between them. The CDR3 length is 13 residues. In germline, CDR1 is SQVTM, CDR2 ANQGSEA. CDR3 DNA sequence: TGCAGCGTTTCCCTTGGGGGCAACTATGGCTACACCTTC. Protein sequence: CSVSLGGNYGYTF.

V usage is TRBV4-3 and J usage is TRBJ1-5; 8 bases align to TRBD1. The trim removed 1 base at V and 4 bases at J, leaving 15 bases unmatched. This CDR3 contains 19 residues. Per the germline V gene, CDR1 is LGHNA and CDR2 is YSLEER. The CDR3 DNA is TGCGCCAGCAGCCAAGGGACAGGGCCAGAAACGGGGGTTAATCAGCCCCAGCATTTT. Amino acids: CASSQGTGPETGVNQPQHF.

The rearrangement links TRBV19 to TRBJ2-3; D unresolved. CDR1 and CDR2 (germline): LNHDA, SQIVND (reference sequence). The CDR3 sequence is 13 residues long. Between the trimmed V and J ends, which lost 3 bases and 1 base, there was a span of 5 bases. The chain's CDR3 is CASSIQGTDTQYF. The DNA of the CDR3 is TGTGCCAGTAGTATCCAGGGCACAGATACGCAGTATTTT.

Points on this clone: At the DNA level, this CDR3 is encoded by other sequences in the same sample as well. The chain links TRBV5-1 to TRBJ2-7; the D gene is possibly TRBD1 (5 bases). Germline CDR1 is SGHRS and CDR2 is YFSETQ. Trimming took off 0 bases at V and 2 bases at J, with 9 bases between the two ends. The CDR3 has 14 residues. The CDR3 sequence is CASSLGQGPYEQYF. CDR3 nucleotide sequence: TGCGCCAGCAGCTTGGGCCAGGGTCCCTACGAGCAGTACTTC.

The genes are TRBV5-3 and TRBJ1-4, with a tentative D call TRBD1 (6 bases). TRBV5-3 is treated as an ORF (open reading frame) with a function not yet certain. V dropped 4 bases and J dropped 8 bases, with 21 bases sitting between them. This CDR3 is 16 amino acids long. Here the CDR3 DNA reads TGTGCCAGAAGCCTTCCCGGGACACACGCTGGGGAAAAACTGTTTTTT. Translation: CARSLPGTHAGEKLFF.

This chain connects TRBV21-1 to TRBJ1-3; TRBD1 is taken as the D call from the table, unchecked against the DNA. TRBV21-1 is a pseudogene segment. The CDR3 runs 18 residues. For the CDR3, the DNA is TGTGCCAGCAGCAAAAAGAGGGGGCGAGATTTCGTACGAAACACCATATATTTT. Protein sequence: CASSKKRGRDFVRNTIYF.

The V gene is TRBV4-3, the J gene TRBJ2-1; TRBD2 matches 8 bases. Germline loops: CDR1 LGHNA, CDR2 YSLEER. Trimming removed 0 bases from V and 5 bases from J; junction bases left unmatched: 6. The CDR3 is made up of 16 amino acids. In DNA form, the CDR3 reads TGCGCCAGCAGCCAAGAGAACTTAGCGGGGCACAATGAGCAGTTCTTC. It is translated as CASSQENLAGHNEQFF.

The chain is built from TRBV2 and TRBJ2-2, with TRBD2 identical over 8 bases. Trimming removed 0 bases from V and 3 bases from J; junction bases left unmatched: 6. Germline V gives CDR1 SNHLY, CDR2 FYNNEI. The CDR3 sequence is 17 residues long. CDR3 DNA sequence: TGTGCCAGCAGTGAAGCGCTGAGCGGGGGCGACACCGGGGAGCTGTTTTTT. This codes for CASSEALSGGDTGELFF.

The chain couples TRBV10-1 to TRBJ2-7; no clear D. The CDR3 covers 12 residues. V lost 0 bases to trimming and J lost 4 bases, with 4 bases between them. The V gene's germline CDR1 is WNHNN and CDR2 SYGVQD (reference sequence). The CDR3 spells CASSESPYEQYF. The CDR3 DNA reads TGCGCCAGCAGTGAGTCCCCTTACGAGCAGTACTTC.

The chain carries TRBV7-2 and TRBJ2-3, with 7 positions matching TRBD1. Trimming took 5 bases from V and 7 from J; bases not matched to a gene: 9. CDR1 and CDR2 from the germline V gene are SGHTA and FQGNSA. This CDR3 region has 14 residues. The CDR3 sequence is CASSLGTVLNTQYF. The CDR3 nucleotides are TGTGCCAGCAGCCTGGGGACAGTGCTGAATACGCAGTATTTT.

The chain couples TRBV6-5 to TRBJ1-2; D remains unclear. The CDR3 contains 13 residues. Germline assignment: CDR1 MNHEY and CDR2 SVGAGI. V dropped 2 bases and J dropped 4 bases, with 8 bases sitting between them. CDR3 loop: CASSYPQAYGYTF. CDR3 coding DNA: TGTGCCAGCAGTTACCCGCAGGCCTATGGCTACACCTTC.

The V and J genes are TRBV5-4 and TRBJ2-5, with 10 bases identical to TRBD2. Germline CDR1 SGHNT, CDR2 YYREEE (reference sequence). The CDR3 is made up of 15 amino acids. V dropped 0 bases and J dropped 5; count of bases not matched to a gene: 4. CDR3 residues: CASSLERGGSETQYF. The CDR3 DNA is TGTGCCAGCAGCTTGGAGCGGGGGGGCTCGGAGACCCAGTACTTC.

The rearrangement joins TRBV5-4 to TRBJ2-2; D perhaps matches TRBD1 (5 bases). Germline CDR1 and CDR2: SGHNT and YYREEE (reference sequence). Trimming left V 4 bases short and J 6 bases short, with 13 bases between. CDR3 size: 14 residues. The DNA of the CDR3 is TGTGCCAGCAGCGGCAGACAGATGGCCGGGGAGCTGTTTTTT. This sequence encodes CASSGRQMAGELFF.

The chain carries TRBV27 and TRBJ1-2, with D perhaps TRBD1 (6 bases). This CDR3 region has 13 residues. V was cut by 5 bases and J by 4 bases, with 11 bases left in between. The germline V gene encodes CDR1 MNHEY and CDR2 SMNVEV (reference sequence). CDR3 DNA sequence: TGTGCCAGCAGTGCAGGGGTCTCCTATGGCTACACCTTC. Its translation is CASSAGVSYGYTF.

This clone was seen only once. This same CDR3 is encoded by further DNA sequences in the sample. The chain combines TRBV19 with TRBJ2-7, with D uncertain. The CDR3 runs 13 residues. The germline gives CDR1 LNHDA, CDR2 SQIVND (reference sequence). V lost 1 base, J lost 1 base, and 5 bases lay in between. The CDR3 DNA reads TGTGCCAGTAGTATAGGTCGGTCCTACGAGCAGTACTTC. It yields the protein CASSIGRSYEQYF.

The V and J genes are TRBV15 and TRBJ2-7, with D possibly TRBD1 on 5 matching bases. With 0 bases removed from V and 2 bases from J, the gap between germline ends came to 11 bases. Germline V gene data show CDR1 as LNHNV and CDR2 as YYDKDF (reference sequence). This CDR3 is built from 15 residues. The DNA of the CDR3 is TGTGCCACCAGCAGAGATTTGCAGGGCACCTACGAGCAGTACTTC. The encoded protein is CATSRDLQGTYEQYF.

The chain carries TRBV7-2 and TRBJ2-7, with 7 bases matching TRBD1. V was pared by 4 bases and J by 1 base, with 1 base of the junction left unmatched. The germline V gene encodes CDR1 SGHTA and CDR2 FQGNSA. There are 13 residues in the CDR3. The CDR3 bases are TGTGCCAGCAGCTCGGGACAGTCCTACGAGCAGTACTTC. Protein product: CASSSGQSYEQYF.

The chain is built from TRBV6-1 and TRBJ2-1; TRBD2 matches 11 bases. This CDR3 has 14 amino acids. The junction had 3 bases not matched to a gene; V was cut back by 7 bases and J by 4 bases. Germline lookup yields CDR1 MNHNS and CDR2 SASEGT. The CDR3 here is CASILAGGYNEQFF. The CDR3 DNA is TGTGCCAGCATTCTAGCGGGGGGATACAATGAGCAGTTCTTC.

The rearrangement links TRBV7-2 to TRBJ2-7; TRBD1 might be the D (6 bases). The V and J ends lost 5 bases and 6 bases respectively, with 17 bases between them. The CDR3 consists of 14 residues. Germline V gene data show CDR1 as SGHTA and CDR2 as FQGNSA. This CDR3 is CASSPVMGATEQYF. CDR3 sequence (DNA): TGTGCCAGCAGCCCCGTGATGGGGGCGACCGAGCAGTACTTC.

The J gene is TRBJ1-3, the V gene TRBV6-6; D call uncertain. This CDR3 comprises 15 residues. Germline assignment: CDR1 MNHNY and CDR2 SVGAGI (reference sequence). Trimming left V 9 bases short and J 0 bases short, with 15 bases between. CDR3 nucleotide sequence: TGTGCCAGTAGGAGGGAGATCCTCTCTGGAAACACCATATATTTT. It encodes CASRREILSGNTIYF.

This sequence joins TRBV27 and TRBJ2-7; possible D gene TRBD1, 6 bases. The V and J ends lost 7 bases and 2 bases respectively, with 18 bases between them. Germline CDR1 and CDR2: MNHEY and SMNVEV (reference sequence). The CDR3 spans 15 residues. The CDR3 DNA reads TGTGCCAGCACTTACGGACCGGGACAAACCTACGAGCAGTACTTC. Its translation is CASTYGPGQTYEQYF.

The table lists this clone with a count of one. The rearrangement uses TRBV19 and TRBJ2-7, with D maybe TRBD1 (6 bases). Germline loops: CDR1 LNHDA, CDR2 SQIVND (reference sequence). With 3 bases removed from V and 3 bases from J, the gap between germline ends came to 12 bases. The CDR3 is made up of 14 amino acids. CDR3 residues: CASSIIGGIYEQYF. The CDR3 coding sequence is TGTGCCAGTAGTATTATAGGGGGAATCTACGAGCAGTACTTC.

The chain is built from TRBV7-9 and TRBJ1-1, with D perhaps TRBD1 (6 bases). This CDR3 contains 14 residues. Trimming removed 2 bases from V and 7 bases from J, with 14 bases in between. Germline V gives CDR1 SEHNR, CDR2 FQNEAQ (reference sequence). The CDR3 nucleotides are TGTGCCAGCAGCTTACAGTCAGGGGCCAATGAAGCTTTCTTT. It codes for CASSLQSGANEAFF.

The V and J genes are TRBV6-4 and TRBJ2-7; a weak D match, TRBD2 (5 bases). The CDR3 has 13 amino acids. V dropped 6 bases and J dropped 4 bases, with 13 bases sitting between them. In germline, CDR1 is MRHNA, CDR2 SNTAGT. DNA of the CDR3: TGTGCCAGCAGCCCCTGGACTTATTACGAGCAGTACTTC. Translated: CASSPWTYYEQYF.

The table lists this clone with a few counts. The chain is built from TRBV4-3 and TRBJ2-3; 8 bases fit TRBD2. CDR1 is LGHNA and CDR2 is YSLEER in the germline V gene. The CDR3 length is 17 residues. Germline trimming cut 4 bases from V and 3 bases from J; bases unmatched to any gene: 12. This chain's CDR3 is CASSRSLAGEGTDTQYF. For the CDR3, the DNA is TGCGCCAGCAGCCGAAGTCTAGCGGGTGAGGGGACAGATACGCAGTATTTT.

The V call is TRBV9, the J call TRBJ2-5, with 7 bases identical to TRBD2. Trimming at V came to 7 bases and at J to 3 bases, leaving 12 bases not matched to a gene. CDR3 length: 15 residues. Germline V gene sequence: CDR1 SGDLS, CDR2 YYNGEE. CDR3 DNA: TGTGCCAGCGGTGGTGAGCGGGACCGAGAAGAGACCCAGTACTTC. This gives the protein CASGGERDREETQYF.

This clone turned up a few times. The chain couples TRBV5-4 to TRBJ2-5; weak D call: TRBD2 (5 bases). This CDR3 has 15 residues. Trimming shortened V by 2 bases and J by 5 bases, and 16 bases separated the two germline ends. Germline V gives CDR1 SGHNT, CDR2 YYREEE (reference sequence). In nucleotides, the CDR3 is TGTGCCAGCAGCTTAGGACCGGAGGAACGGGAGACCCAGTACTTC. Translated: CASSLGPEERETQYF.

The V gene is TRBV29-1, the J gene TRBJ1-2; D is unclear. CDR1 and CDR2 (germline): SQVTM, ANQGSEA. Trimming removed 3 bases at V and 6 bases at J, with 5 bases between. The CDR3 covers 10 residues. CDR3 amino acids: CSVDEDGYTF. DNA for the CDR3: TGCAGCGTTGATGAGGATGGCTACACCTTC. Combining the CDR3 with reference TRBV29-1 and TRBJ1-2 gives the whole variable domain SAVISQKPSRDICQRGTSLTIQCQVDSQVTMMFWYRQQPGQSLTLIATANQGSEATYESGFVIDKFPISRPNLTFSTLTVSNMSPEDSSIYLCSVDEDGYTFGSGTRLTVV.

This chain joins TRBV19 and TRBJ2-1; 8 bases line up with TRBD2. From germline, CDR1 is LNHDA and CDR2 SQIVND (reference sequence). The CDR3 has 14 amino acids. Germline trimming cut 1 base from V and 6 bases from J; bases unmatched to any gene: 2. The CDR3 region has the DNA TGTGCCAGTAGTATAGGTGGGACTAGCAATGAGCAGTTCTTC. Encoded protein: CASSIGGTSNEQFF.